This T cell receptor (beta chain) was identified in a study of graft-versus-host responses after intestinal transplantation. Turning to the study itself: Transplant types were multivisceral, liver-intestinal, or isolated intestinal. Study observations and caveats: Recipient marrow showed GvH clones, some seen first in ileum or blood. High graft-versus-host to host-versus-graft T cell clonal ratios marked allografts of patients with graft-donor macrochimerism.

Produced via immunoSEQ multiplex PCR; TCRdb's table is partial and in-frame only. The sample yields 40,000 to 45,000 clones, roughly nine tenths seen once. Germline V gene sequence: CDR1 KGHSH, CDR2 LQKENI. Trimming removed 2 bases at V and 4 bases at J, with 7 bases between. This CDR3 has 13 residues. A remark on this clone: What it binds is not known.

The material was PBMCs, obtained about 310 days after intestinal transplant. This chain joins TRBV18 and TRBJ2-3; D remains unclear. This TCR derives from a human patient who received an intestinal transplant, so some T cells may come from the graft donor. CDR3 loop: CASSPSVPDTQYF. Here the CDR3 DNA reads TGTGCCAGCTCACCAAGCGTCCCAGATACGCAGTATTTT.